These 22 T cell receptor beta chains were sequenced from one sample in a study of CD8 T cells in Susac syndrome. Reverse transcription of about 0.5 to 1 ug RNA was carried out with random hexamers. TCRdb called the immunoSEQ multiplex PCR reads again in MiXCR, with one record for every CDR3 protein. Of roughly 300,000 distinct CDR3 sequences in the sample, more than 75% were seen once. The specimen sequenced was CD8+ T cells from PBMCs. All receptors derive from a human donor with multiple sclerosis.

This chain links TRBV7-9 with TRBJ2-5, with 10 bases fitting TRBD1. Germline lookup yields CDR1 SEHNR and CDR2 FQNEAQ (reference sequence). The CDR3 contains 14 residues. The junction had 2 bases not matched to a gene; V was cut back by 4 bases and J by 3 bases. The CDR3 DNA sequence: TGTGCCAGCAGCTGGGACAGGGGAGAAGAGACCCAGTACTTC. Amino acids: CASSWDRGEETQYF.

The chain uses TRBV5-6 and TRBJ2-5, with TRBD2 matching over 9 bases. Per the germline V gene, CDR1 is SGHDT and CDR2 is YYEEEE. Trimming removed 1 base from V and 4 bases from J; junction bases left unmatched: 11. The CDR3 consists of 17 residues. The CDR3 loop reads CASSLFAGGPSIETQYF. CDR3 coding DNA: TGTGCCAGCAGCTTGTTTGCGGGAGGGCCGTCTATAGAGACCCAGTACTTC.

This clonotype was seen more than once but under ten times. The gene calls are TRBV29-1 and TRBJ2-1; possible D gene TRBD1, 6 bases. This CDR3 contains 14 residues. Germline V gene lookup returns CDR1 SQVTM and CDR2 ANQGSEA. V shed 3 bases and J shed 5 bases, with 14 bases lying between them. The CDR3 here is CSVESRGRNNEQFF. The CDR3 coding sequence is TGCAGCGTTGAGAGCAGGGGCAGAAACAATGAGCAGTTCTTC.

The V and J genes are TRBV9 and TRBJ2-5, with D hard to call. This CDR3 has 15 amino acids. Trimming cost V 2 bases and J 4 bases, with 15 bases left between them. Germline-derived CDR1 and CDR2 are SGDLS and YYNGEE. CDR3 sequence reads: CASSVLGRSGETQYF. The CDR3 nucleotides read TGTGCCAGCAGCGTTCTCGGTCGGTCAGGAGAGACCCAGTACTTC.

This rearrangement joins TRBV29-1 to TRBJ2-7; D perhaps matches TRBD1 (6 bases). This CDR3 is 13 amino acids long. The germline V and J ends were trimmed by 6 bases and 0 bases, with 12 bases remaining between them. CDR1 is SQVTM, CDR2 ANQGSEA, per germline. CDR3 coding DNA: TGCAGCGTAACCGGGACAACCTCCTACGAGCAGTACTTC. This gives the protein CSVTGTTSYEQYF.

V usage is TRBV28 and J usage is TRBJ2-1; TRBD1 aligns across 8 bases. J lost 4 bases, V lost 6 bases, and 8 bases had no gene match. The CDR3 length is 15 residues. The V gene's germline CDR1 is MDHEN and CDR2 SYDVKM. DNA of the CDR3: TGTGCCAGCAGCTACGACAGGGGTGGTTACAATGAGCAGTTCTTC. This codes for CASSYDRGGYNEQFF.

The CDR3 DNA reads TGTGCCACCCGTGTGGGGACAGGGATCCGGCCCCAGCATTTT. It is translated as CATRVGTGIRPQHF. The rearrangement links TRBV15 to TRBJ1-5; 9 nucleotides agree with TRBD1. With 8 bases clipped from V and 9 bases from J, the junction kept 11 bases outside the gene matches. CDR3 length: 14 amino acids. Germline CDR1 and CDR2: LNHNV and YYDKDF (reference sequence).

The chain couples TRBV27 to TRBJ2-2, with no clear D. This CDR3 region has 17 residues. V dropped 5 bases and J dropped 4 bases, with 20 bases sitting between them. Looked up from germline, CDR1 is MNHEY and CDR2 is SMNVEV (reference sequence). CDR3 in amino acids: CASSHRLSTFVTGELFF. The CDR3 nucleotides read TGTGCCAGCAGTCACCGACTTTCCACATTCGTCACCGGGGAGCTGTTTTTT.

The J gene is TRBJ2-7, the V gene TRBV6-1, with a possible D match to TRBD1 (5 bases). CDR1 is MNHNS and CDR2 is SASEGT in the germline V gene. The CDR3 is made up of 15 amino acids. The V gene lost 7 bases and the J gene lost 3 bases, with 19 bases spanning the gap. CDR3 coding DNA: TGTGCCAGCACTCCCCATGGGGCAGCCCTCTACGAGCAGTACTTC. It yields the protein CASTPHGAALYEQYF.

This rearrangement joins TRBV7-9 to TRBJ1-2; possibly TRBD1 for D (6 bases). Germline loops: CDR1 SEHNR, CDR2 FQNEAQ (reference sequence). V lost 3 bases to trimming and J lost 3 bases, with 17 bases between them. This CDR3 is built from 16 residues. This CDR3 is CASSFTPTGSDYGYTF. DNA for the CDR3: TGTGCCAGCAGCTTTACCCCCACAGGGAGTGACTATGGCTACACCTTC. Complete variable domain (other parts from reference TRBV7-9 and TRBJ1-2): DTGVSQNPRHKITKRGQNVTFRCDPISEHNRLYWYRQTLGQGPEFLTYFQNEAQLEKSRLLSDRFSAERPKGSFSTLEIQRTEQGDSAMYLCASSFTPTGSDYGYTFGSGTRLTVV.

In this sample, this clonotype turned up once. The CDR3 is CATSNGETQYF. The CDR3 region has the DNA TGTGCCACCAGTAACGGGGAGACCCAGTACTTC. The chain couples TRBV24-1 to TRBJ2-5; D remains unclear. V dropped 6 bases and J dropped 5 bases, with 6 bases sitting between them. The CDR3 length is 11 residues. Germline V gene data show CDR1 as KGHDR and CDR2 as SFDVKD.

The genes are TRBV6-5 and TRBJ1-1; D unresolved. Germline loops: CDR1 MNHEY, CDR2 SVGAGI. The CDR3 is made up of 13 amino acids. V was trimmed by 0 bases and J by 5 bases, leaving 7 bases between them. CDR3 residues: CASSYSRVTEAFF. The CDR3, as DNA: TGTGCCAGCAGTTACTCCCGGGTTACTGAAGCTTTCTTT.

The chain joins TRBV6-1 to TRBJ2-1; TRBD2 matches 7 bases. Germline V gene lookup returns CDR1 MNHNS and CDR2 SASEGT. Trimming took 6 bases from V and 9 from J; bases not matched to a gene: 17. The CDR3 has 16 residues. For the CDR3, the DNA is TGTGCCAGCAGCCGAGGGACTCATGGGGGGGAGGTTGAGCAGTTCTTC. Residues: CASSRGTHGGEVEQFF.

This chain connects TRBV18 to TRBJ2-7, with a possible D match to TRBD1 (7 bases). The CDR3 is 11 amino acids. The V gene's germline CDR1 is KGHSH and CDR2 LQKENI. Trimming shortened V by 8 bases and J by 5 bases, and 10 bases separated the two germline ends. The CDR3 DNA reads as TGTGCCAGCCAGGGGGGCAACGAGCAGTACTTC. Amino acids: CASQGGNEQYF.

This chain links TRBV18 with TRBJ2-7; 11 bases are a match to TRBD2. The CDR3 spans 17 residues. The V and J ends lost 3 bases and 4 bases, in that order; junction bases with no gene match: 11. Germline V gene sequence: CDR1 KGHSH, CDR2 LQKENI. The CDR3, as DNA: TGTGCCAGCTCACCCAGACTAGCGGGACAGAATGGTTACGAGCAGTACTTC. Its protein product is CASSPRLAGQNGYEQYF. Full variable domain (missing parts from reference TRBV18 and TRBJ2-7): NAGVMQNPRHLVRRRGQEARLRCSPMKGHSHVYWYRQLPEEGLKFMVYLQKENIIDESGMPKERFSAEFPKEGPSILRIQQVVRGDSAAYFCASSPRLAGQNGYEQYFGPGTRLTVT.

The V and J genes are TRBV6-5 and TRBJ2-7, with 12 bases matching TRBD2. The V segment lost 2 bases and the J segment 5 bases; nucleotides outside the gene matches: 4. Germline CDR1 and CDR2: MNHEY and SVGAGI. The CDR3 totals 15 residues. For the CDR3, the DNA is TGTGCCAGCAGTTACACTTGGACTAGCGGGGACGAGCAGTACTTC. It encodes CASSYTWTSGDEQYF.

The CDR3 loop is CSVEDQGASMNTEAFF. CDR3 DNA sequence: TGCAGCGTTGAAGATCAGGGGGCCAGCATGAACACTGAAGCTTTCTTT. V is TRBV29-1 and J is TRBJ1-1, with 8 positions matching TRBD1. V lost 0 bases to trimming and J lost 0 bases; unmatched junction nucleotides: 6. The CDR3 length is 16 residues. Germline V gene sequence: CDR1 SQVTM, CDR2 ANQGSEA.

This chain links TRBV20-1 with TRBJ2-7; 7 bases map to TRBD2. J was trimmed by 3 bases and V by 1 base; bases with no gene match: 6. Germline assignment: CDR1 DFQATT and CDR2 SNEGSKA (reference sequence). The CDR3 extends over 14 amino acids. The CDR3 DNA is TGCAGTGCTAGAGGCAGGAGCGGGGTCTACGAGCAGTACTTC. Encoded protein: CSARGRSGVYEQYF.

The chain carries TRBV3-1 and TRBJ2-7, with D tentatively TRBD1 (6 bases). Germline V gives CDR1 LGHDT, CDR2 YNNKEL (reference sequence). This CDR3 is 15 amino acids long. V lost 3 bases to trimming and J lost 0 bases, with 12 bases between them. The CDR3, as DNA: TGTGCCAGCAGCCATCCGGGACACCCCTCCTACGAGCAGTACTTC. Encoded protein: CASSHPGHPSYEQYF.

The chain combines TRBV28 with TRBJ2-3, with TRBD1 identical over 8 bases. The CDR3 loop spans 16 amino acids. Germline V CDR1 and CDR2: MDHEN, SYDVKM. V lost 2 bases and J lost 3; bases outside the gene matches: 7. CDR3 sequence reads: CASSLTRDRITDTQYF. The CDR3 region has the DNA TGTGCCAGCAGTTTAACACGGGACAGGATAACAGATACGCAGTATTTT.

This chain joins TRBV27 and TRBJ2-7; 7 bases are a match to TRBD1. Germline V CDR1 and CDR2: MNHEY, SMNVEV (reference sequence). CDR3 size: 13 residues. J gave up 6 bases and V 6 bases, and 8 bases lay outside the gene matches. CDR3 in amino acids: CASSHDRATEQYF. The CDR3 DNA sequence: TGTGCCAGCAGCCACGACAGGGCGACCGAGCAGTACTTC.

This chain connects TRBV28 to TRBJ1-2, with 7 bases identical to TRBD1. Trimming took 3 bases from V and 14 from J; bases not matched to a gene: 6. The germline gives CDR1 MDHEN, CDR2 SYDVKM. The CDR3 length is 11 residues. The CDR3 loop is CASSFVGQATF. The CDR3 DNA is TGTGCCAGCAGTTTTGTAGGACAGGCTACCTTC.